The entry below describes one TCR beta chain. Its antigen is as yet unknown. The data are from a study of T cell responses to AZD1222 COVID-19 vaccine. Study-wide points: The study identified only five or six AZD1222 recipients as seropositive at baseline. An increase in Spike-specific TCR breadth and depth was observed after two AZD1222 doses.

V lost 5 bases to trimming and J lost 0 bases, with 8 bases between them. Germline V CDR1 and CDR2: SGHNT, YYREEE (reference sequence). CDR3 length equals 14 residues. Assay: immunoSEQ multiplex PCR; the TCRdb copy retains only in-frame clones and omits some. The sample carries under 85,000 clones, about nine tenths recorded once. The genes are TRBV5-4 and TRBJ2-2, with D unclear. The TCR comes from an adult who received the AZD1222 COVID-19 vaccine. Sequenced here: peripheral blood, sampled 28 days after the second AZD1222 dose. CDR3 sequence reads: CASRIFANTGELFF. CDR3 sequence (DNA): TGTGCCAGCAGGATATTCGCGAACACCGGGGAGCTGTTTTTT.